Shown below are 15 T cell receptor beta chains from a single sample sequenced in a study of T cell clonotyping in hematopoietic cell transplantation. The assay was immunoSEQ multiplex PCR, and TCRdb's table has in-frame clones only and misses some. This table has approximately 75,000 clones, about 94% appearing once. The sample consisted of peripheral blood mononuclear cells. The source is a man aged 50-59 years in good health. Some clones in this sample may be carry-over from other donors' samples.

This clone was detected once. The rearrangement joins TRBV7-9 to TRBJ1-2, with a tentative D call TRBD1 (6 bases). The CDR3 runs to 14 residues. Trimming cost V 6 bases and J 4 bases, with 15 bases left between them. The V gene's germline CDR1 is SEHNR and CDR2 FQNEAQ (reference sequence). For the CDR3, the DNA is TGTGCCAGCAGTTCGGACAGAAGTTCCTATGGCTACACCTTC. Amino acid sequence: CASSSDRSSYGYTF.

CDR3 region: CASSQPWGSSYEQYF. CDR3 in DNA: TGCGCCAGCAGTCAACCGTGGGGATCCTCCTACGAGCAGTACTTC. The chain uses TRBV23-1 and TRBJ2-7, with D unresolved. TRBV23-1 is an ORF; its function is uncertain. The CDR3 is made up of 15 amino acids. Trimming took off 2 bases at V and 0 bases at J, with 11 bases between the two ends.

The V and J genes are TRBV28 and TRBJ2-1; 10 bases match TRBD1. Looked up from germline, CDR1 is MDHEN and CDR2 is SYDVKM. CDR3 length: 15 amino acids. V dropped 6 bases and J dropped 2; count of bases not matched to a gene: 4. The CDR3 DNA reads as TGTGCCAGCAGGGGGACAGGGGTGACCTACAATGAGCAGTTCTTC. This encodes CASRGTGVTYNEQFF.

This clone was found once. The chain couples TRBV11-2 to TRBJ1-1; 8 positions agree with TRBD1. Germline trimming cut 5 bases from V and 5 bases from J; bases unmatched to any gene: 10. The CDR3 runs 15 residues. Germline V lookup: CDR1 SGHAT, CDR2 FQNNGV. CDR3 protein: CASSDYRQGSTEAFF. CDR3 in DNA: TGTGCCAGCAGCGACTATCGACAGGGGAGTACTGAAGCTTTCTTT. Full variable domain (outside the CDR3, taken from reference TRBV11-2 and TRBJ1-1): EAGVAQSPRYKIIEKRQSVAFWCNPISGHATLYWYQQILGQGPKLLIQFQNNGVVDDSQLPKDRFSAERLKGVDSTLKIQPAKLEDSAVYLCASSDYRQGSTEAFFGQGTRLTVV.

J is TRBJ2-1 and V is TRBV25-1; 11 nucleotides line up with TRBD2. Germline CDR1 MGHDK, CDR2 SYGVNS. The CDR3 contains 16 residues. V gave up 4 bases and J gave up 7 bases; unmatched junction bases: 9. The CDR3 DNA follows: TGTGCCAGCAGTGTTTATATTACTAGCGGGAGAAATGAGCAGTTCTTC. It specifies CASSVYITSGRNEQFF.

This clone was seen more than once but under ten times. The CDR3 loop is CASTNSVRGQGATAGANVLTF. The CDR3 coding sequence is TGTGCCAGTACTAACAGCGTCAGGGGACAGGGGGCAACGGCGGGGGCCAACGTCCTGACTTTC. The chain combines TRBV19 with TRBJ2-6, with 12 bases that match TRBD1. Germline CDR1 and CDR2: LNHDA and SQIVND (reference sequence). The CDR3 is 21 amino acids. Trimming took 7 bases from V and 4 from J; bases not matched to a gene: 20.

This chain's CDR3 is CASSEDGGQILEQYF. The CDR3 nucleotides read TGTGCCAGCAGTGAAGATGGGGGGCAAATTCTCGAGCAGTACTTC. The chain joins TRBV6-1 to TRBJ2-7, with D tentatively TRBD1 or TRBD2 (6 bases each). Trimming took 1 base from V and 6 from J, leaving 16 bases between them. Germline CDR1 is MNHNS and CDR2 is SASEGT. The CDR3 consists of 15 residues.

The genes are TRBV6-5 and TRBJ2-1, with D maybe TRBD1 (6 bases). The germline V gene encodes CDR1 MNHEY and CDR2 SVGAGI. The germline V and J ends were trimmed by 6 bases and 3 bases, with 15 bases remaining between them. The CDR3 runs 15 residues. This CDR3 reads CASRPPGTNYNEQFF. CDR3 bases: TGTGCCAGCAGACCGCCCGGGACAAACTACAATGAGCAGTTCTTC.

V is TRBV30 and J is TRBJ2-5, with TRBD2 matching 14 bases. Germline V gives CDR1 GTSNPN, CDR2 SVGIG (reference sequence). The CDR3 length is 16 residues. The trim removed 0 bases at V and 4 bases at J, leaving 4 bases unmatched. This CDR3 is CAWSVGLAGAGETQYF. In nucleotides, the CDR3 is TGTGCCTGGAGTGTGGGACTAGCGGGAGCTGGAGAGACCCAGTACTTC.

The CDR3 reads CASIYADTQYF. The DNA for the CDR3 is TGTGCCAGCATATATGCAGATACGCAGTATTTT. The chain employs TRBV2 and TRBJ2-3, with D unresolved. Trimming removed 7 bases from V and 4 bases from J, with 6 bases in between. Germline CDR1 SNHLY, CDR2 FYNNEI. This CDR3 region has 11 residues.

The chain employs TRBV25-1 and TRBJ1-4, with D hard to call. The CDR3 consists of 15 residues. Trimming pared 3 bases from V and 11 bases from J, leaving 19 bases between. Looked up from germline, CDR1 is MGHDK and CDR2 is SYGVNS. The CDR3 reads CASSDLSEINGKLFF. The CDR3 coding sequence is TGTGCCAGCAGTGATTTGTCGGAGATCAACGGGAAACTGTTTTTT.

Here the CDR3 reads CASSPLTGENQPQHF. CDR3 coding DNA: TGCGCCAGCAGCCCGCTGACAGGGGAGAATCAGCCCCAGCATTTT. The chain uses TRBV5-1 and TRBJ1-5, with 8 positions matching TRBD1. The germline CDR1 and CDR2 sequences are SGHRS and YFSETQ. The V segment lost 4 bases and the J segment 4 bases; nucleotides outside the gene matches: 7. CDR3 length equals 15 residues.

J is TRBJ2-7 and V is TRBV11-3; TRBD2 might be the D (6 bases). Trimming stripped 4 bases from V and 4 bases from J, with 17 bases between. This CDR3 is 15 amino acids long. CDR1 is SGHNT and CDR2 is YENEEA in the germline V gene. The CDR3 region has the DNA TGTGCCAGCAGCTCGGGGGAGTCAGAGGGGTACGAGCAGTACTTC. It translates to CASSSGESEGYEQYF. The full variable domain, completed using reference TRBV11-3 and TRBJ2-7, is EAGVVQSPRYKIIEKKQPVAFWCNPISGHNTLYWYLQNLGQGPELLIRYENEEAVDDSQLPKDRFSAERLKGVDSTLKIQPAELGDSAVYLCASSSGESEGYEQYFGPGTRLTVT.

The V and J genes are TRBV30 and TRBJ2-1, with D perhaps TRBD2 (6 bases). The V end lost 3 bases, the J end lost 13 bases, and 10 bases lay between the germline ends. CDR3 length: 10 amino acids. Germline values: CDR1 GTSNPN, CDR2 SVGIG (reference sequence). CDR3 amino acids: CAWRGSGQFF. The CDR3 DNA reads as TGTGCCTGGAGGGGTAGCGGACAGTTCTTC.

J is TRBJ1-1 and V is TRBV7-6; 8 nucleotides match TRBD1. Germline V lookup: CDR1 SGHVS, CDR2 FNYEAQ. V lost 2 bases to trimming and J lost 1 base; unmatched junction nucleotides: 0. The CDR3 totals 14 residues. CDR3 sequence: CASSLQGANTEAFF. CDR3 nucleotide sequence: TGTGCCAGCAGCTTACAGGGGGCGAACACTGAAGCTTTCTTT.